A single sample is the source of the 4 T cell receptor beta chains below, sequenced in a study of T cell changes during pregnancy in multiple sclerosis (dated by TCRdb to about 2019). Libraries were constructed by the immunoSEQ multiplex PCR assay. TCRdb holds this immuneACCESS table with in-frame rearrangements only. Some clones are missing; in checked studies, unresolved V genes explain under half, and the rest has no known cause. The sample yields 88,000 or so clones; approximately 90% were counted once. Less than 3% of the sample comes from the top ten. Sequencing used peripheral blood, obtained before pregnancy. Source of these receptors: a female donor with multiple sclerosis, enrolled in a pregnancy study.

J is TRBJ2-7 and V is TRBV2; possibly TRBD2 for D (5 bases). The germline gives CDR1 SNHLY, CDR2 FYNNEI. The CDR3 has 11 amino acids. Trimming took 7 bases from V and 3 from J, leaving 7 bases between them. Here the CDR3 reads CASTEDYEQYF. The CDR3 DNA sequence: TGTGCCAGCACGGAGGACTACGAGCAGTACTTC.

This clone was recorded at least ten times. The rearrangement links TRBV1 to TRBJ1-5. TRBV1 is recorded as a pseudogene. The CDR3 is 16 residues long. CDR3 DNA: TGCACCAGCAGCCAATTAAAAAAAGGAGAGAATCAGCCCCAGCATTTT. This gives the protein CTSSQLKKGENQPQHF.

This clone was detected only once. This chain uses TRBV6-5 with TRBJ2-1; D gene uncertain. V lost 0 bases and J 5 bases, leaving 8 bases between the germline ends. The germline gives CDR1 MNHEY, CDR2 SVGAGI. This CDR3 is built from 14 residues. CDR3 sequence: CASSYSQDDNEQFF. The CDR3, as DNA: TGTGCCAGCAGTTACTCGCAGGATGACAATGAGCAGTTCTTC.

J is TRBJ2-7 and V is TRBV11-2; 8 bases fit TRBD1. Germline lookup yields CDR1 SGHAT and CDR2 FQNNGV. This CDR3 comprises 17 residues. Trimming removed 5 bases from V and 0 bases from J; junction bases left unmatched: 12. The CDR3 nucleotides are TGTGCCAGCAGCCGAAACCCAGGGGGCCTGAGCTCCTACGAGCAGTACTTC. This codes for CASSRNPGGLSSYEQYF.